This TCR beta chain comes out of a study of blood T cell repertoires in COVID-19 (TCRdb year 2020). For the study in its entirety: The collaborator samples originated in the United States, Italy and Spain and spanned the acute and convalescent phases of COVID-19. The samples were drawn from two sources: the first 160 participants of the ongoing ImmuneRACE study, and fewer than 1,500 subjects contributed by 6 global collaborators. The material from the prospective study consisted of cDNA or gDNA derived from T cells, B-cell-depleted T cells, or PBMCs. HLA class I and class II types, where available, came from metadata supplied by the sample provider rather than from assay-based typing. The repertoires were released in a freely available public database intended as a resource for research on the immune response to SARS-CoV-2. The sample metadata nearly always contained a de-identified subject ID, COVID-19 status, age in years and sex. Deeply sampled blood TCRbeta repertoires from subjects exposed to, actively infected with, or recovered from COVID-19 were included in the dataset. Beyond this particular receptor, the publication reports: The quantity of clinical and demographic metadata differed by source and by participant and was supplied without curation.

Enrolling through a virtual design, the prospective study's participants ranged in age from roughly 18 to 90 years and lived across some 22 United States geographic areas. In the prospective study, participants were assigned to cohorts based on the clinical history participants reported in a screening survey and a study questionnaire. ImmuneRACE Cohort 3 recovered participants were defined by two consecutive negative NP/OP PCR tests, healthcare professional clearance, or symptom resolution. In the prospective study, mobile phlebotomists collected whole blood, serum and a nasopharyngeal or oropharyngeal swab from each participant. Over a roughly 2-month period, participants in the prospective study had the option of providing additional blood draws and questionnaires. Before DNA extraction, blood samples from the prospective study were shipped at room temperature or frozen. A note on this clone: Its recognized antigen is unknown. No much larger clone is present one base from it, and per-base qualities are unavailable.

Reading from cysteine to phenylalanine, the CDR3 counts 12 amino acids. The CDR3 DNA has 36 bases and is translated from base 1. For CDR1 and CDR2, the germline V gene lists MNHEY and SVGAGI. At the junction V is shortened by 6 bases and J by 10 bases; bases outside the gene matches: 5. The immunoSEQ Assay, a bias-controlled multiplex PCR, was used to amplify TCRbeta CDR3 regions from genomic DNA. The authors' analysis ran thus. Nucleated cell counts per sample were estimated from amplification of reference gene primers within the assay. Sequence reads were collapsed and filtered to measure the absolute abundance of every unique TCRbeta CDR3 rearrangement. For each sample, productive Simpson clonality was calculated as the square root of Simpson's diversity index over productive rearrangements. Imported from immuneACCESS, the table was reduced by TCRdb to in-frame sequences with V and J called. These copies leave out some clones; in studies compared against another copy, an unresolved V gene accounts for under half, and the cause of the remainder is not known. The V and J calls and clone size were taken over from that table, and D and trimming were inferred from the DNA. The sample includes 300,000 or so clones, with 70% to 90% observed a single time. 10% of the sample belongs to the ten largest clones.

The sequenced material came from PBMCs or T cells enriched from blood (not recorded which). The clonotype originates from a woman aged 18-29 years who had recovered from COVID-19. The V and J genes are TRBV6-5 and TRBJ1-1; 10 bases in between match TRBD1. The sequenced DNA: TGTGCCAGCAGACGACAGGGGGCGCGAGCTTTCTTT. Its product reads: CASRRQGARAFF.